The 27 T cell receptor beta chains listed next were all sequenced from one sample in a study of T cells in Graves' hyperthyroidism and ophthalmopathy. Amplification of TCR beta CDR3 regions used RNA as the template. During a first-round RT-PCR of the TCR CDR3, the HTBI primer set was used. TCRdb called the multiplex PCR reads again in MiXCR, with one record for every CDR3 protein. Of 240,000 or so distinct CDR3 sequences listed, around 17% were seen once; the top ten hold around 30%. The source material was blood. The receptor source for this set is a woman aged 18-29 years with Graves' ophthalmopathy.

This clonotype appeared many times. The chain employs TRBV3-1 and TRBJ1-4, with a possible D match to TRBD1 (6 bases). There are 16 residues in the CDR3. The germline CDR1 and CDR2 sequences are LGHDT and YNNKEL (reference sequence). The germline V and J ends were trimmed by 5 bases and 3 bases, with 16 bases remaining between them. The chain's CDR3 is CASSGQTGAANEKLFF. CDR3 nucleotide sequence: TGTGCCAGCAGCGGACAGACGGGGGCGGCTAATGAAAAACTGTTTTTT.

This clonotype has a count of ten or more. The chain uses TRBV29-1 and TRBJ2-7, with 9 bases fitting TRBD1. From germline, CDR1 is SQVTM and CDR2 ANQGSEA. V shed 4 bases, J shed 5 bases, and the junction held 6 bases outside the gene matches. The CDR3 loop spans 13 amino acids. The CDR3 region is CSVARTGVDEQYF. CDR3 DNA sequence: TGCAGCGTTGCCCGGACAGGGGTTGACGAGCAGTACTTC.

The rearrangement uses TRBV20-1 and TRBJ2-7; 7 positions agree with TRBD1. V dropped 3 bases and J dropped 3; count of bases not matched to a gene: 8. The CDR3 runs to 14 residues. Germline-derived CDR1 and CDR2 are DFQATT and SNEGSKA (reference sequence). The CDR3 region has the DNA TGCAGTGCTAGCCGACAGGGTCCGGGCTACGAGCAGTACTTC. Protein product: CSASRQGPGYEQYF.

This clonotype was recorded at least ten times. The V and J genes are TRBV7-2 and TRBJ1-3; 9 bases align to TRBD1. V shed 5 bases, J shed 2 bases, and the junction held 4 bases outside the gene matches. There are 15 residues in the CDR3. Germline CDR1 is SGHTA and CDR2 is FQGNSA. In DNA form, the CDR3 reads TGTGCCAGCAGCCCGGACAGGGGTCCTGGAAACACCATATATTTT. Amino acid sequence: CASSPDRGPGNTIYF.

This clonotype appeared many times. The V call is TRBV18, the J call TRBJ2-7; 12 nucleotides align to TRBD2. V was pared by 3 bases and J by 5 bases, with 11 bases of the junction left unmatched. The CDR3 has 17 residues. The germline V gene encodes CDR1 KGHSH and CDR2 LQKENI. This CDR3 is CASSPGLAGRRGNEQYF. The CDR3 DNA follows: TGTGCCAGCTCACCCGGACTAGCGGGACGGCGGGGGAACGAGCAGTACTTC.

This clonotype was detected many times. The chain couples TRBV28 to TRBJ2-3; TRBD2 agrees at 8 bases. Per the germline V gene, CDR1 is MDHEN and CDR2 is SYDVKM. Trimming at V came to 4 bases and at J to 2 bases, leaving 2 bases not matched to a gene. This CDR3 is built from 14 residues. DNA for the CDR3: TGTGCCAGCAGTTATAGCGGGACCACAGATACGCAGTATTTT. Translated: CASSYSGTTDTQYF.

This clonotype has ten or more counts. This chain links TRBV2 with TRBJ2-1; D gene ambiguous. The V end was cut by 0 bases, the J end by 8 bases, with 5 bases between. Germline V gene data show CDR1 as SNHLY and CDR2 as FYNNEI. There are 12 residues in the CDR3. The CDR3 DNA reads as TGTGCCAGCAGTGAAGCAAGATATGAGCAGTTCTTC. Translation: CASSEARYEQFF.

This clonotype was picked up a small number of times. This chain connects TRBV9 to TRBJ2-1, with D maybe TRBD2 (6 bases). Germline V gene lookup returns CDR1 SGDLS and CDR2 YYNGEE. The CDR3 totals 13 residues. The V end was cut by 7 bases, the J end by 6 bases, with 14 bases between. CDR3 region: CASVGGESNEQFF. CDR3 bases: TGTGCCAGCGTCGGGGGAGAAAGCAATGAGCAGTTCTTC.

The sample holds many counts of this clonotype. The chain has TRBV5-6 and TRBJ2-2, with D perhaps TRBD1 (5 bases). Trimming stripped 4 bases from V and 4 bases from J, with 11 bases between. Germline V gives CDR1 SGHDT, CDR2 YYEEEE. The CDR3 totals 14 residues. Written as DNA, the CDR3 is TGTGCCAGCAGCGTCGGTAGGGGCACCGGGGAGCTGTTTTTT. Its translation: CASSVGRGTGELFF. Full variable domain (missing parts from reference TRBV5-6 and TRBJ2-2): DAGVTQSPTHLIKTRGQQVTLRCSPKSGHDTVSWYQQALGQGPQFIFQYYEEEERQRGNFPDRFSGHQFPNYSSELNVNALLLGDSALYLCASSVGRGTGELFFGEGSRLTVL.

This clonotype was seen many times. The gene calls are TRBV7-2 and TRBJ2-1, with D perhaps matching TRBD1 (5 bases). The V and J ends lost 8 bases and 9 bases respectively, with 20 bases between them. Per germline, CDR1 SGHTA and CDR2 FQGNSA. This CDR3 contains 14 residues. DNA of the CDR3: TGTGCCAGCTCCATCTCCGCCCAGGGTGGTGAGCAGTTCTTC. This encodes CASSISAQGGEQFF.

This clonotype was picked up many times. V and J are TRBV15 and TRBJ2-5, with no clear D. Germline V gives CDR1 LNHNV, CDR2 YYDKDF (reference sequence). The CDR3 loop spans 14 amino acids. V dropped 0 bases and J dropped 4 bases, with 9 bases sitting between them. CDR3 coding DNA: TGTGCCACCAGCAGAGATAAGGGCTCAGAGACCCAGTACTTC. It specifies CATSRDKGSETQYF.

The chain is built from TRBV2 and TRBJ2-1; 9 nucleotides match TRBD2. Trimming cost V 1 base and J 6 bases; bases outside gene matches: 7. This CDR3 has 16 amino acids. CDR1 is SNHLY and CDR2 is FYNNEI in the germline V gene. The CDR3 nucleotides read TGTGCCAGCAGTGAAGAAGGGCGGGGGGGCGGCAATGAGCAGTTCTTC. Protein sequence: CASSEEGRGGGNEQFF.

This clonotype was detected many times. The rearrangement links TRBV27 to TRBJ1-2; D is unclear. V lost 7 bases and J lost 0, with 18 bases in between. This CDR3 contains 16 residues. Germline V CDR1 and CDR2: MNHEY, SMNVEV (reference sequence). DNA of the CDR3: TGTGCCAGCACAGCCCGGGCAGAGCAACCTAACTATGGCTACACCTTC. Its translation is CASTARAEQPNYGYTF.

This clonotype was seen just once. A much larger clone lies one base from this, so it may be a read error. The chain employs TRBV9 and TRBJ2-5, with TRBD1 identical over 11 bases. The CDR3 contains 16 residues. The germline V gene has CDR1 SGDLS and CDR2 YYNGEE. The CDR3 region has the DNA TGTGCCAGCAGCGTAGGGGACAGGGGGTACCAAGAGACCCAGCACTTC. It is translated as CASSVGDRGYQETQHF.

At least ten counts were recorded for this clonotype. The chain couples TRBV11-2 to TRBJ2-5; a weak D match, TRBD2 (5 bases). The CDR3 consists of 12 residues. CDR1 SGHAT and CDR2 FQNNGV come from the germline V gene. V lost 5 bases, J lost 7 bases, and 11 bases lay in between. CDR3 sequence reads: CASSEDAGTQYF. CDR3 DNA: TGTGCCAGCAGCGAAGATGCGGGGACCCAGTACTTC.

The chain carries TRBV15 and TRBJ2-3; D is undetermined. This CDR3 region has 14 residues. V lost 0 bases, J lost 2 bases, and 6 bases lay in between. The germline V gene has CDR1 LNHNV and CDR2 YYDKDF (reference sequence). DNA for the CDR3: TGTGCCACCAGCAGAGAGGGATACACAGATACGCAGTATTTT. Translated: CATSREGYTDTQYF.

Note on this clonotype: A much larger clone is a single base away; this may be a read error. The V and J genes are TRBV6-1 and TRBJ1-4; 8 positions match TRBD1. CDR1 MNHNS and CDR2 SASEGT come from the germline V gene. The CDR3 sequence is 15 residues long. Written as DNA, the CDR3 is TGTGCCAGCAGAGGGGCAGGGGGCATTGGTGAAAAACCGTTTTTT. It yields the protein CASRGAGGIGEKPFF.

This clonotype came up many times. DNA of the CDR3: TGTGCCAGCAGAGTCGTACCTGTGAACACTGAAGCTTTCTTT. As protein: CASRVVPVNTEAFF. The chain carries TRBV25-1 and TRBJ1-1; D is unclear. The CDR3 totals 14 residues. The germline V gene encodes CDR1 MGHDK and CDR2 SYGVNS. The V end was cut by 6 bases, the J end by 0 bases, with 11 bases between.

There are many counts of this clonotype. V is TRBV6-2 or TRBV6-3 and J is TRBJ2-3; 13 nucleotides line up with TRBD2. The CDR3 is 16 amino acids. Germline CDR1 and CDR2: MNHEY and SVGEGT. The V and J ends lost 4 bases and 5 bases, in that order; junction bases with no gene match: 6. CDR3: CASSSGLAGDIDTQYF. The CDR3 coding sequence is TGTGCCAGCAGTTCCGGACTAGCGGGAGATATAGATACGCAGTATTTT.

The chain joins TRBV3-1 to TRBJ2-7, with 14 bases fitting TRBD2. This CDR3 has 16 residues. CDR1 LGHDT and CDR2 YNNKEL come from the germline V gene (reference sequence). Trimming cost V 5 bases and J 0 bases; bases outside gene matches: 3. The CDR3 spells CASSGLAGGVSYEQYF. CDR3 nucleotides: TGTGCCAGCAGCGGACTAGCGGGAGGAGTCTCCTACGAGCAGTACTTC.

This clonotype was recorded many times. The genes are TRBV4-3 and TRBJ2-3; no reliable D call. The CDR3 covers 14 residues. With 1 base removed from V and 0 bases from J, the gap between germline ends came to 5 bases. Looked up from germline, CDR1 is LGHNA and CDR2 is YSLEER. CDR3 DNA: TGCGCCAGCAGCCAAGTGACTAGCACAGATACGCAGTATTTT. It yields the protein CASSQVTSTDTQYF.

This clonotype was seen at least ten times. The chain uses TRBV12-3 or TRBV12-4 and TRBJ2-7; D uncertain. V lost 7 bases and J 1 base, leaving 11 bases between the germline ends. This CDR3 comprises 13 residues. The CDR3 here is CASTITPSYEQYF. CDR3 coding DNA: TGTGCCAGCACCATCACTCCATCCTACGAGCAGTACTTC.

This clonotype has at least ten counts. This chain links TRBV30 with TRBJ2-3; D is perhaps TRBD1 or TRBD2 (5 bases each). The germline gives CDR1 GTSNPN, CDR2 SVGIG (reference sequence). V was shortened by 3 bases and J by 1 base, with 8 bases between the two germline ends. The CDR3 length is 13 residues. The CDR3 protein is CAWSRDRTDTQYF. The CDR3 DNA is TGTGCCTGGAGCCGGGACCGCACAGATACGCAGTATTTT.

This clonotype was picked up many times. DNA of the CDR3: TGTGCCAGCAGTTTCAGAGGGCGAGGCAACACTGAAGCTTTCTTT. The encoded protein is CASSFRGRGNTEAFF. This rearrangement joins TRBV6-2 or TRBV6-3 to TRBJ1-1; D is undetermined. The CDR3 covers 15 residues. Trimming took off 4 bases at V and 2 bases at J, with 14 bases between the two ends. The germline CDR1 and CDR2 sequences are MNHEY and SVGEGT.

The chain is built from TRBV28 and TRBJ1-1; possible D gene TRBD1, 6 bases. The CDR3 spans 15 residues. From germline, CDR1 is MDHEN and CDR2 SYDVKM. Between the trimmed V and J ends, which lost 6 bases and 0 bases, there was a span of 14 bases. This CDR3 reads CASSLNAGVNTEAFF. CDR3 coding DNA: TGTGCCAGCAGCTTAAACGCAGGGGTGAACACTGAAGCTTTCTTT.

This clonotype was seen repeatedly, ten times or more. The chain combines TRBV20-1 with TRBJ2-7, with 8 nucleotides matching TRBD1. With V trimmed by 3 bases and J by 1 base, 5 bases remained unmatched. The germline CDR1 and CDR2 sequences are DFQATT and SNEGSKA (reference sequence). The CDR3 extends over 14 amino acids. The CDR3 reads CSASKGQGSYEQYF. CDR3 coding DNA: TGCAGTGCTAGCAAAGGACAGGGATCCTACGAGCAGTACTTC.

This clonotype occurred many times. The rearrangement joins TRBV24-1 to TRBJ2-1; no clear D. The CDR3 covers 11 residues. Germline V gives CDR1 KGHDR, CDR2 SFDVKD. Between the trimmed V and J ends, which lost 7 bases and 4 bases, there was a span of 4 bases. The CDR3, as DNA: TGTGCCACCAGGGGTTACAATGAGCAGTTCTTC. Its translation is CATRGYNEQFF.